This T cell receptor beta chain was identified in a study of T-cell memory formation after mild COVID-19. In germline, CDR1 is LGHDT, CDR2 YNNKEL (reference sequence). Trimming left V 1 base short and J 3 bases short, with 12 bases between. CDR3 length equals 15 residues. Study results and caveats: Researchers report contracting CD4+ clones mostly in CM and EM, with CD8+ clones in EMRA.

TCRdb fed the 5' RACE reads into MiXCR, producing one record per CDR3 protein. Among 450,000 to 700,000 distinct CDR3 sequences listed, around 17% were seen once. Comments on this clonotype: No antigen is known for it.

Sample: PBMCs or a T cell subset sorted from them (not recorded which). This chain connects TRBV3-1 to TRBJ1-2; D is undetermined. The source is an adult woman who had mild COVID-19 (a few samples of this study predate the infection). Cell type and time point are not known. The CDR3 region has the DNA TGTGCCAGCAGCCAAGTTAGCCGGCCTTACTATGGCTACACCTTC. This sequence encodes CASSQVSRPYYGYTF.